This TCR beta chain appears in the sequencing data of a study of blood T cell repertoires in COVID-19. This clone was seen just once. Repertoires were generated with immunoSEQ multiplex PCR, while TCRdb's copy carries only in-frame clones and drops some. The data show 150,000 or so clones, with approximately 90% seen just once and around 4.5% held by the top ten. Two consecutive negative NP/OP PCR tests, clearance, or resolved symptoms defined Cohort 3 recovery. The sequence was obtained from a man aged 50-59 years who had recovered from COVID-19. The specimen sequenced was PBMCs or T cells enriched from blood (not recorded which).

Here the CDR3 DNA reads TGTGCCAGTAGTACGAGGACTAGCGGGAAGTCGAGCACCGGGGAGCTGTTTTTT. It yields the protein CASSTRTSGKSSTGELFF. The V call is TRBV19, the J call TRBJ2-2, with TRBD2 matching 12 bases. The CDR3 contains 18 residues. V was pared by 4 bases and J by 4 bases, with 10 bases of the junction left unmatched. The germline V gene encodes CDR1 LNHDA and CDR2 SQIVND (reference sequence).